This TCR beta chain was identified in a study of CD8 T cells in Susac syndrome. It was with random hexamers that about 0.45 to 1 ug RNA was reverse transcribed. The TCR beta CDR3 was amplified by immunoSEQ multiplex PCR across 54 Vbeta, 13 Jbeta. Each CDR3 protein gets one entry after TCRdb re-called the immunoSEQ multiplex PCR reads with MiXCR. The sample has over 95,000 distinct CDR3 sequences; just under 95% are singletons. In contrast to the negatively isolated CD8+ and CD4+ T cells, TEMRA cells were FACS-enriched. V shed 0 bases and J 5 bases; nucleotides not matched to a gene: 10. The CDR3 is made up of 17 amino acids. Germline values: CDR1 SGHRS, CDR2 YFSETQ.

The sample was CD8+ T cells from PBMCs. V and J are TRBV5-1 and TRBJ2-1, with TRBD2 matching over 8 bases. This TCR was recovered from a human donor in good health. The CDR3 loop is CASSLADFRAGDNEQFF. The CDR3 nucleotides read TGCGCCAGCAGCTTGGCTGACTTTCGAGCGGGAGACAATGAGCAGTTCTTC.